This TCR beta chain was sequenced in a study of post-analysis software for immune sequencing data. Regarding this clonotype: Its antigen remains unidentified.

General study results and limits: Among five TRBV segments more frequent in patients than controls were TRBV5-6, TRBV5-1 and TRBV20-1.

CDR3 length: 17 amino acids. Losses at the gene ends were 0 bases for V and 2 bases for J; bases not matched to a gene: 9. Germline loops: CDR1 LGHNA, CDR2 YNFKEQ. cDNA libraries for TCR beta contained unique molecular identifiers. TCRdb recomputed calls from the PCR reads with MiXCR, one row per CDR3 protein. The data contain about 770,000 distinct CDR3 sequences, 46% of them singletons. This clonotype originated in a girl aged 5-17 years with multiple sclerosis. Sequencing used blood. The chain links TRBV4-2 to TRBJ2-5; 7 nucleotides agree with TRBD2. CDR3 DNA sequence: TGTGCCAGCAGCCAAGAAATCCGGAGCGGGGAACAAGAGACCCAGTACTTC. Encoded protein: CASSQEIRSGEQETQYF.